A single sample is the source of the 17 T cell receptor beta chains below, sequenced in a study of human CD8 memory T cell subsets. TCR beta libraries were made by UMI-labeled 5' RACE. From the 5' RACE reads, TCRdb lists one entry per CDR3 protein and no DNA. Its listing shows approximately 9,900 distinct CDR3 sequences. The sequencing input was CD8+ T cells from PBMCs. The receptors were sampled from a human donor in good health.

V usage is TRBV7-3 and J usage is TRBJ2-1; TCRdb indicates TRBD1, and absent DNA this call remains unverified. CDR1 SGHTA and CDR2 FQGTGA come from the germline V gene. The CDR3 runs to 13 residues. CDR3 sequence: CASSSTQDSEQFF.

This chain connects TRBV21-1 to TRBJ1-5; absent DNA, TCRdb's TRBD1 call cannot be checked. TRBV21-1 is labeled a pseudogene. This CDR3 has 14 residues. CDR3 loop: CASSKGQGNQPQHF.

The chain employs TRBV6-4 and TRBJ1-1; TCRdb's D call, TRBD1, is unchecked because there is no DNA. This CDR3 comprises 16 residues. CDR1 is MRHNA and CDR2 is SNTAGT in the germline V gene. CDR3 region: CASSPSGTSRNTEAFF.

The rearrangement uses TRBV20-1 and TRBJ2-3; TCRdb reports TRBD2, a call that lacks DNA to check it against. Germline V gene data show CDR1 as DFQATT and CDR2 as SNEGSKA (reference sequence). CDR3 length: 16 residues. The chain's CDR3 is CSATSLAGASTDTQYF.

The chain couples TRBV20-1 to TRBJ2-7; with no DNA, the TCRdb D assignment of TRBD1 cannot be verified. From germline, CDR1 is DFQATT and CDR2 SNEGSKA (reference sequence). The CDR3 totals 16 residues. The CDR3 loop reads CSARDNVQGMGYEQYF.

The gene calls are TRBV7-2 and TRBJ2-2; the D gene TCRdb calls, TRBD2, cannot be checked with no DNA. This CDR3 spans 15 amino acids. Germline V gene lookup returns CDR1 SGHTA and CDR2 FQGNSA. CDR3 sequence reads: CASSPGLAGEGELFF.

In terms of frequency, this clonotype is medium-sized. The V and J genes are TRBV11-2 and TRBJ2-4. The length of the CDR3 is 12 residues. Germline assignment: CDR1 SGHAT and CDR2 FQNNGV. The CDR3 region is CASRGVKNIQYF.

CDR3 in amino acids: CASSTRDRDENEQFF. The rearrangement uses TRBV11-3 and TRBJ2-1; the D gene TCRdb calls, TRBD1, cannot be checked with no DNA. The CDR3 is made up of 15 amino acids. Germline V gives CDR1 SGHNT, CDR2 YENEEA.

J is TRBJ2-1 and V is TRBV6-5; TCRdb's assignment of TRBD1 cannot be checked, as there is no DNA. The CDR3 has 16 residues. Germline V CDR1 and CDR2: MNHEY, SVGAGI. CDR3 sequence: CASSYSPPTGYNEQFF.

The V call is TRBV27, the J call TRBJ1-1; TCRdb calls TRBD1, which cannot be checked without DNA. The length of the CDR3 is 18 residues. The germline V gene has CDR1 MNHEY and CDR2 SMNVEV (reference sequence). CDR3 in amino acids: CASSLIVGQGAMNTEAFF.

The rearrangement uses TRBV28 and TRBJ2-5; the D gene TCRdb calls, TRBD1, cannot be checked with no DNA. Germline CDR1 and CDR2: MDHEN and SYDVKM. CDR3 length equals 18 residues. CDR3: CASSFRRDRALSQETQYF.

This chain connects TRBV6-6 to TRBJ1-5; TCRdb's assignment of TRBD1 cannot be checked, as there is no DNA. CDR1 and CDR2 (germline): MNHNY, SVGAGI (reference sequence). The CDR3 has 15 residues. The CDR3 spells CASKWEGGSNQPQHF.

V usage is TRBV30 and J usage is TRBJ2-7. The CDR3 is 14 amino acids. The V gene's germline CDR1 is GTSNPN and CDR2 SVGIG (reference sequence). Here the CDR3 reads CAWSVPHLSHEQYF.

Measured by frequency, this clonotype is medium-sized (0.01 to 0.1%). This chain links TRBV21-1 with TRBJ2-5. TRBV21-1 is marked as a pseudogene. CDR3 length: 16 residues. The CDR3: CASSKDGVSWQETQYF.

The rearrangement joins TRBV7-2 to TRBJ1-5; as DNA is missing, the TRBD1 call by TCRdb cannot be tested. CDR1 and CDR2 (germline): SGHTA, FQGNSA. The CDR3 sequence is 14 residues long. CDR3 sequence reads: CASSFSGSNQPQHF.

The chain recombines TRBV27 with TRBJ2-1. The CDR3 runs to 14 residues. The V gene's germline CDR1 is MNHEY and CDR2 SMNVEV (reference sequence). The CDR3 reads CASRVGSTYNEQFF.

This chain uses TRBV7-9 with TRBJ1-1. From germline, CDR1 is SEHNR and CDR2 FQNEAQ (reference sequence). The CDR3 has 12 amino acids. The CDR3: CASSLKNTEAFF.